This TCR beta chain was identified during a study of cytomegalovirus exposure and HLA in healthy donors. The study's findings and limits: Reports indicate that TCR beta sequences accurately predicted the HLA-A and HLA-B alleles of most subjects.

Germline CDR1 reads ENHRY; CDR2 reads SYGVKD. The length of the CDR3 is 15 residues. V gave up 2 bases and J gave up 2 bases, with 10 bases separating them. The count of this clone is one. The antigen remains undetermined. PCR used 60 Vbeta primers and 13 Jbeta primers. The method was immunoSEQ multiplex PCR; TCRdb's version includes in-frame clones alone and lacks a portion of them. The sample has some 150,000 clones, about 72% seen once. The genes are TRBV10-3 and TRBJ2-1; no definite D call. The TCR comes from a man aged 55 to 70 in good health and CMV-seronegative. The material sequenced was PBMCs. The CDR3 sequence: CAISEIGSAYNEQFF. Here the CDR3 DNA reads TGTGCCATCAGTGAGATCGGGTCTGCCTACAATGAGCAGTTCTTC.